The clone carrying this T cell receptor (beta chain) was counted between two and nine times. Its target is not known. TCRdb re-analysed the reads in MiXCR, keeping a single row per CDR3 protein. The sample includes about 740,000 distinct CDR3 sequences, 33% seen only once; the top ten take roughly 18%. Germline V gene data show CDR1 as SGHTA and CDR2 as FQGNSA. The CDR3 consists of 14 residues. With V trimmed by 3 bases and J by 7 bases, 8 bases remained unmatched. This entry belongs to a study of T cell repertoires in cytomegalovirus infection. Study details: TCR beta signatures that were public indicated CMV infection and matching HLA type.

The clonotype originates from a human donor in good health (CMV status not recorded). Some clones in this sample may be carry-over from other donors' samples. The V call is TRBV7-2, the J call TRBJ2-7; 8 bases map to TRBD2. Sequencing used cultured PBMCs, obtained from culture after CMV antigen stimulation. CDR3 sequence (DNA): TGTGCCAGCAGCTTGGTAGCGGGATGGGGGGAGCAGTACTTC. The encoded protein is CASSLVAGWGEQYF.